Listed here are 9 T cell receptor beta chains from one sample, sequenced in a study of cytomegalovirus exposure and HLA in healthy donors. The PCR had 60 Vbeta and 13 Jbeta primers. The protocol was immunoSEQ multiplex PCR, while the TCRdb copy is restricted to in-frame clones and leaves out a portion. The sample includes around 99,000 clones, roughly 82% of them seen just once. Input material: PBMCs. These receptors were taken from a man aged 25-40 years in good health and CMV-seropositive.

This clone showed up just once. The chain uses TRBV7-6 and TRBJ2-7; tentative D call: TRBD2 (5 bases). This CDR3 has 15 amino acids. Germline values: CDR1 SGHVS, CDR2 FNYEAQ. V was cut by 1 base and J by 2 bases, with 12 bases left in between. The CDR3: CASSLDGVGTYEQYF. Here the CDR3 DNA reads TGTGCCAGCAGCTTAGACGGGGTAGGGACCTACGAGCAGTACTTC.

The J gene is TRBJ1-1, the V gene TRBV11-3; TRBD1 agrees at 8 bases. CDR1 and CDR2 from the germline V gene are SGHNT and YENEEA. The CDR3 contains 15 residues. Trimming at V came to 8 bases and at J to 2 bases, leaving 10 bases not matched to a gene. The CDR3 DNA follows: TGTGCCAGCCGAAAGACGGGACAGGCAAACACTGAAGCTTTCTTT. Amino acids: CASRKTGQANTEAFF. Supplemented by reference TRBV11-3 and TRBJ1-1, the full variable domain reads EAGVVQSPRYKIIEKKQPVAFWCNPISGHNTLYWYLQNLGQGPELLIRYENEEAVDDSQLPKDRFSAERLKGVDSTLKIQPAELGDSAVYLCASRKTGQANTEAFFGQGTRLTVV.

The chain uses TRBV5-1 and TRBJ1-2; no reliable D call. Per the germline V gene, CDR1 is SGHRS and CDR2 is YFSETQ. Trimming stripped 5 bases from V and 6 bases from J, with 8 bases between. The CDR3 has 11 amino acids. CDR3 nucleotide sequence: TGCGCCAGCAGTTACGGGAATGGCTACACCTTC. This codes for CASSYGNGYTF.

This chain uses TRBV7-3 with TRBJ2-3; D is perhaps TRBD1 (6 bases). V lost 1 base and J lost 6, with 14 bases in between. This CDR3 is 15 amino acids long. In germline, CDR1 is SGHTA, CDR2 FQGTGA. The CDR3 DNA is TGTGCCAGCAGCTTAATTTTTGGGGGCCAGGATACGCAGTATTTT. This sequence encodes CASSLIFGGQDTQYF.

The chain carries TRBV6-1 and TRBJ1-1, with D perhaps matching TRBD1 (5 bases). The V gene's germline CDR1 is MNHNS and CDR2 SASEGT. The CDR3 has 13 residues. With 5 bases removed from V and 5 bases from J, the gap between germline ends came to 12 bases. The CDR3 protein is CASSIGGVTEAFF. CDR3 bases: TGTGCCAGCAGTATCGGGGGGGTGACTGAAGCTTTCTTT.

CDR3 bases: TGTGCCAGCAGCTTAGTGGGAGGTGAAGCTTTCTTT. Translation: CASSLVGGEAFF. This sequence joins TRBV11-3 and TRBJ1-1, with D uncertain. The CDR3 is 12 amino acids. Trimming stripped 1 base from V and 7 bases from J, with 7 bases between. Germline CDR1 is SGHNT and CDR2 is YENEEA.

The rearrangement uses TRBV27 and TRBJ2-7, with D perhaps TRBD2 (6 bases). V lost 11 bases and J 0 bases, leaving 14 bases between the germline ends. This CDR3 region has 13 residues. Germline CDR1 and CDR2: MNHEY and SMNVEV (reference sequence). The CDR3 sequence: CASWETSSYEQYF. CDR3 DNA sequence: TGTGCCTCCTGGGAGACTAGCTCCTACGAGCAGTACTTC.

The chain is built from TRBV7-3 and TRBJ2-1; TRBD2 agrees at 13 bases. Germline CDR1 SGHTA, CDR2 FQGTGA. The CDR3 loop spans 16 amino acids. Trimming at V came to 0 bases and at J to 16 bases, leaving 12 bases not matched to a gene. The CDR3 loop reads CASSLTPELAGGREFF. The CDR3 DNA reads TGTGCCAGCAGCTTAACGCCCGAACTAGCGGGGGGGCGAGAATTCTTC. Full variable domain (outside the CDR3, taken from reference TRBV7-3 and TRBJ2-1): GAGVSQTPSNKVTEKGKYVELRCDPISGHTALYWYRQSLGQGPEFLIYFQGTGAADDSGLPNDRFFAVRPEGSVSTLKIQRTERGDSAVYLCASSLTPELAGGREFFGPGTRLTVL.

This clone was seen a single time. This chain uses TRBV6-1 with TRBJ1-1; no firm D call. This CDR3 contains 12 residues. The V end lost 6 bases, the J end lost 12 bases, and 17 bases lay between the germline ends. Germline CDR1 is MNHNS and CDR2 is SASEGT. In nucleotides, the CDR3 is TGTGCCAGCAGCTTCAGGCTGTTGGAAACTTTCTTT. Its translation: CASSFRLLETFF.